A single sample is the source of the 15 T cell receptor beta chains below, sequenced in a study of T cells after yellow fever vaccination. TCRdb re-called the 5' RACE reads with MiXCR, one entry per CDR3 protein. The sample carries about 130,000 distinct CDR3 sequences, 6.6% recorded once. This specimen was CD4+ T cells sorted from PBMCs, taken 10 days after the yellow fever booster vaccination. All receptors come from a young man who received the YFV17D yellow fever vaccine.

This clonotype was seen at least ten times. The rearrangement joins TRBV3-1 to TRBJ2-1; no clear D gene. V was pared by 6 bases and J by 0 bases, with 6 bases between. The CDR3 is 13 amino acids. CDR1 and CDR2 (germline): LGHDT, YNNKEL (reference sequence). This chain's CDR3 is CASRTGSYNEQFF. The CDR3 DNA reads as TGTGCCAGCAGAACCGGCTCCTACAATGAGCAGTTCTTC.

This clonotype was seen ten or more times. The chain uses TRBV27 and TRBJ2-7, with TRBD1 identical over 9 bases. The ends lost 3 bases at V and 3 bases at J; junction bases unmatched: 6. This CDR3 region has 15 residues. Germline V gives CDR1 MNHEY, CDR2 SMNVEV (reference sequence). The CDR3 DNA follows: TGTGCCAGCAGTTTGTCCCCGGGACAGGGCTACGAGCAGTACTTC. As protein: CASSLSPGQGYEQYF.

The rearrangement uses TRBV19 and TRBJ2-1; D not resolved. Germline V gene sequence: CDR1 LNHDA, CDR2 SQIVND (reference sequence). V was shortened by 1 base and J by 4 bases, with 8 bases between the two germline ends. The CDR3 spans 14 residues. The CDR3 loop reads CASSIGGNYNEQFF. The CDR3 DNA reads as TGTGCCAGTAGTATAGGCGGTAATTACAATGAGCAGTTCTTC.

Many counts were recorded for this clonotype. The chain couples TRBV11-3 to TRBJ2-1; 13 positions agree with TRBD2. V was clipped by 3 bases and J by 8 bases; unmatched bases: 7. The CDR3 is made up of 16 amino acids. Germline CDR1 and CDR2: SGHNT and YENEEA. For the CDR3, the DNA is TGTGCCAGCAGCTTTAGGAGGACTAGCGGGAGTGATGAGCAGTTCTTC. Its protein is CASSFRRTSGSDEQFF.

This clonotype was observed a handful of times. The genes are TRBV30 and TRBJ2-3; perhaps D is TRBD1 or TRBD2 (6 bases each). The CDR3 has 14 residues. Germline-derived CDR1 and CDR2 are GTSNPN and SVGIG (reference sequence). The V and J ends lost 4 bases and 3 bases respectively, with 14 bases between them. Written as DNA, the CDR3 is TGTGCCTGGAAACAGGGTCGGGGGACAGATACGCAGTATTTT. It translates to CAWKQGRGTDTQYF.

To note about this clonotype: With a much larger clone just one base away, this may be a read error. CDR3 region: CASSEASANYEQYF. The CDR3, as DNA: TGTGCCAGCAGTGAAGCTAGCGCGAACTACGAGCAGTACTTC. This chain joins TRBV2 and TRBJ2-7; possibly TRBD2 for D (5 bases). Deletions cut 0 bases from V and 3 bases from J, with 9 bases between. CDR3 length equals 14 residues. CDR1 is SNHLY and CDR2 is FYNNEI in the germline V gene.

This clonotype came up many times. This sequence joins TRBV6-2 or TRBV6-3 and TRBJ2-7, with unresolved D. This CDR3 spans 13 amino acids. Trimming pared 2 bases from V and 2 bases from J, leaving 7 bases between. From germline, CDR1 is MNHEY and CDR2 SVGEGT. DNA for the CDR3: TGTGCCAGCAGTTACCTGGGCCCCTACGAGCAGTACTTC. The encoded protein is CASSYLGPYEQYF.

There are many counts of this clonotype. This chain links TRBV7-2 with TRBJ1-5; D is undetermined. V lost 5 bases and J lost 1, with 6 bases in between. CDR1 SGHTA and CDR2 FQGNSA come from the germline V gene. The CDR3 loop spans 13 amino acids. Here the CDR3 reads CASSIDSNQPQHF. DNA of the CDR3: TGTGCCAGCAGCATCGACAGCAATCAGCCCCAGCATTTT.

The V and J genes are TRBV5-4 and TRBJ2-1; D remains unclear. The CDR3 contains 14 residues. Trimming shortened V by 9 bases and J by 3 bases, and 16 bases separated the two germline ends. Germline V CDR1 and CDR2: SGHNT, YYREEE (reference sequence). The DNA of the CDR3 is TGTGCCACCCTCAACCCTAACCTCTACAATGAGCAGTTCTTC. Protein sequence: CATLNPNLYNEQFF.

The table lists this clonotype with many counts. The chain carries TRBV10-1 and TRBJ2-4; D is undetermined. Germline CDR1 and CDR2: WNHNN and SYGVQD (reference sequence). The CDR3 has 16 residues. Trimming removed 2 bases at V and 2 bases at J, with 13 bases between. CDR3 DNA sequence: TGCGCCAGCAGTGAGAGAACCCCCTTCCCCAAAAACATTCAGTACTTC. Translated: CASSERTPFPKNIQYF.

At least ten counts were recorded for this clonotype. The V gene is TRBV20-1, the J gene TRBJ2-7; D is unclear. The CDR3 covers 14 residues. The germline V and J ends were trimmed by 0 bases and 10 bases, with 19 bases remaining between them. Germline CDR1 and CDR2: DFQATT and SNEGSKA (reference sequence). Written as DNA, the CDR3 is TGCAGTGCTAGAGATCTCACGACCGGACGAATTCAGTACTTC. It yields the protein CSARDLTTGRIQYF.

At least ten counts were recorded for this clonotype. The rearrangement joins TRBV29-1 to TRBJ2-4, with D uncertain. This CDR3 contains 12 residues. Germline CDR1 and CDR2: SQVTM and ANQGSEA. The V end lost 4 bases, the J end lost 5 bases, and 9 bases lay between the germline ends. The CDR3 protein is CSVGIFENIQYF. In DNA form, the CDR3 reads TGCAGCGTTGGTATTTTCGAAAACATTCAGTACTTC.

There are many counts of this clonotype. One end of the junction fails to match germline, which may point to a read error. The J gene is TRBJ1-4, the V gene TRBV29-1, with D hard to call. Germline CDR1 SQVTM, CDR2 ANQGSEA. This CDR3 has 14 amino acids. The CDR3 DNA sequence: TGCAGCGTTGAAGACGAGACAAGTTTGGGGTTTCGGGTTTTT. Translated: CSVEDETSLGFRVF.

As regards this clonotype: A clone one base away is much larger, so this may be a read error. The chain combines TRBV11-2 with TRBJ2-2; D unclear. This CDR3 is 15 amino acids long. The germline V gene encodes CDR1 SGHAT and CDR2 FQNNGV. Trimming took off 6 bases at V and 0 bases at J, with 11 bases between the two ends. CDR3 sequence reads: CASSISCSNTGELFF. As DNA, the CDR3 is TGTGCCAGCAGTATTAGTTGCTCGAACACCGGGGAGCTGTTTTTT.

The J gene is TRBJ2-7, the V gene TRBV7-9, with 10 bases that match TRBD2. The CDR3 contains 14 residues. CDR1 is SEHNR, CDR2 FQNEAQ, per germline (reference sequence). With V trimmed by 5 bases and J by 2 bases, 3 bases remained unmatched. The CDR3 bases are TGTGCCAGCAGCCTCGGGACTAGCGCCTACGAGCAGTACTTC. Its protein is CASSLGTSAYEQYF.